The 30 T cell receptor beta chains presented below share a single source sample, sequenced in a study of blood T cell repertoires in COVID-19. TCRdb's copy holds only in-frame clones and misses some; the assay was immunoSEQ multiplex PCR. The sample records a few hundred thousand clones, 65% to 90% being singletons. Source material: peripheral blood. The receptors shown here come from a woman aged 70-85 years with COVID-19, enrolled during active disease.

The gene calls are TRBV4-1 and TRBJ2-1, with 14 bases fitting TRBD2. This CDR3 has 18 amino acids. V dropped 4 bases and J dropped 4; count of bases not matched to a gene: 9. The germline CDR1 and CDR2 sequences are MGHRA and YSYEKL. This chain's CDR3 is CASSLSGGLAGVYNEQFF. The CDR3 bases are TGCGCCAGCAGCCTTTCTGGGGGACTAGCGGGGGTTTACAATGAGCAGTTCTTC.

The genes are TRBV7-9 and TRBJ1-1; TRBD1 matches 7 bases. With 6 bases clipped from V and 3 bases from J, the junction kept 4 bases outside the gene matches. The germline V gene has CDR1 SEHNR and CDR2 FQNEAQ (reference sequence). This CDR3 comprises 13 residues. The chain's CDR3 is CASSFTGDTEAFF. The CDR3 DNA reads TGTGCCAGCAGTTTCACAGGGGACACTGAAGCTTTCTTT.

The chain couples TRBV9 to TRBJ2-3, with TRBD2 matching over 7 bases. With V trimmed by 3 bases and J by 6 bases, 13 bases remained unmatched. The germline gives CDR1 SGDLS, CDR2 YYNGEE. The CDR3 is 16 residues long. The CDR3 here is CASSASLAVPTDTQYF. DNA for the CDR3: TGTGCCAGCAGCGCCTCCCTAGCGGTACCGACTGATACGCAGTATTTT.

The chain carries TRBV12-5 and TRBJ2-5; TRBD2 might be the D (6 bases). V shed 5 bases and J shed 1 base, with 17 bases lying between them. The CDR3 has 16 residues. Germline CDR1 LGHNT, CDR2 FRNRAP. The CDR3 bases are TGTGCTAGTGGTACCGGAATTTCTAGCGCCCAAGAGACCCAGTACTTC. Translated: CASGTGISSAQETQYF.

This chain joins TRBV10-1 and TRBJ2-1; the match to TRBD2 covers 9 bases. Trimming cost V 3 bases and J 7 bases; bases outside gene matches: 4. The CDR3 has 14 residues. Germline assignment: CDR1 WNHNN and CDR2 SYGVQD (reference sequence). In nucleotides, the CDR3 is TGCGCCAGCAGTGACAGCGGGGGGCGGAATGAGCAGTTCTTC. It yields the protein CASSDSGGRNEQFF.

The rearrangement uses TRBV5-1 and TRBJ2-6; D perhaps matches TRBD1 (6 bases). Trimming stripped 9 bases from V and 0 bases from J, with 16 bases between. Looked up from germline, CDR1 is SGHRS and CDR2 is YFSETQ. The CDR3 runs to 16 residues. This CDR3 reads CATRGSGLSGANVLTF. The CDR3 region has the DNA TGCGCCACCAGGGGTTCAGGCCTCTCTGGGGCCAACGTCCTGACTTTC. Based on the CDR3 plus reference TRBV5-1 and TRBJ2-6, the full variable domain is KAGVTQTPRYLIKTRGQQVTLSCSPISGHRSVSWYQQTPGQGLQFLFEYFSETQRNKGNFPGRFSGRQFSNSRSEMNVSTLELGDSALYLCATRGSGLSGANVLTFGAGSRLTVL.

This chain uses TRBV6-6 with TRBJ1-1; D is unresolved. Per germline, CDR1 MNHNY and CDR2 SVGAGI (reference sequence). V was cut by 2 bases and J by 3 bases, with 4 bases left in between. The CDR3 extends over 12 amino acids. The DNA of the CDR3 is TGTGCCAGCAGTTACCGGGACACTGAAGCTTTCTTT. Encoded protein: CASSYRDTEAFF.

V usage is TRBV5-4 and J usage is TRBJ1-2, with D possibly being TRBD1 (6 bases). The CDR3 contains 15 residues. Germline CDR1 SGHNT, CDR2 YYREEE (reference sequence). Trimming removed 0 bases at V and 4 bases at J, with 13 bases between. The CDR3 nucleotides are TGTGCCAGCAGCTTGGGACAGGAGAAGGGCTATGGCTACACCTTC. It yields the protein CASSLGQEKGYGYTF.

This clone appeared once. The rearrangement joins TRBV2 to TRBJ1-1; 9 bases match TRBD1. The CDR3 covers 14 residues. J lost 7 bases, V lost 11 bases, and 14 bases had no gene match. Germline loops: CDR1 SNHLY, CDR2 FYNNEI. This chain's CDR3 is CADTRDRDPLEAFF. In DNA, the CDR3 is TGTGCCGATACCCGGGACAGGGATCCCCTTGAAGCTTTCTTT.

The CDR3 is CASSLGGQGGETQYF. The DNA of the CDR3 is TGTGCCAGCAGCTTGGGGGGACAGGGTGGAGAGACCCAGTACTTC. The chain has TRBV5-4 and TRBJ2-5, with 9 nucleotides matching TRBD1. Germline V gene lookup returns CDR1 SGHNT and CDR2 YYREEE (reference sequence). With 0 bases clipped from V and 4 bases from J, the junction kept 4 bases outside the gene matches. The CDR3 totals 15 residues.

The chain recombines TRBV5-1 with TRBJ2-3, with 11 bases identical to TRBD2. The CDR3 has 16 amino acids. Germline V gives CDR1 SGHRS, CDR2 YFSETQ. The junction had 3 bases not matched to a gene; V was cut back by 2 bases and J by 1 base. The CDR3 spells CASSFLTSGGTDTQYF. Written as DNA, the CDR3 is TGCGCCAGCAGCTTCCTGACTAGCGGGGGCACAGATACGCAGTATTTT. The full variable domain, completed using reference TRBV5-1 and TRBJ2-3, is KAGVTQTPRYLIKTRGQQVTLSCSPISGHRSVSWYQQTPGQGLQFLFEYFSETQRNKGNFPGRFSGRQFSNSRSEMNVSTLELGDSALYLCASSFLTSGGTDTQYFGPGTRLTVL.

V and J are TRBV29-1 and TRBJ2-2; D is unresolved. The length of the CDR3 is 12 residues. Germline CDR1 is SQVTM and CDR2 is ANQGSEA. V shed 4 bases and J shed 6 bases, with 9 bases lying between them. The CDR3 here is CSVVPASGELFF. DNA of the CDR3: TGCAGCGTTGTACCAGCGTCCGGGGAGCTGTTTTTT.

The CDR3 nucleotides are TGTGCCAGCAGTTACACCTTCACAGATACGCAGTATTTT. This codes for CASSYTFTDTQYF. This chain uses TRBV12-3 or TRBV12-4 with TRBJ2-3; no clear D gene. Trimming took 4 bases from V and 2 from J, leaving 7 bases between them. The CDR3 is made up of 13 amino acids.

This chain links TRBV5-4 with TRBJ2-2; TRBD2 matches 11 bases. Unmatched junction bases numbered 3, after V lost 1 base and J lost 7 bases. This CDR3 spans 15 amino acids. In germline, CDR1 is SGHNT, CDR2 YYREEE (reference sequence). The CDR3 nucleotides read TGTGCCAGCAGCTTGTGGCTAGCGGGGGGCGGGGAGCTGTTTTTT. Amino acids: CASSLWLAGGGELFF.

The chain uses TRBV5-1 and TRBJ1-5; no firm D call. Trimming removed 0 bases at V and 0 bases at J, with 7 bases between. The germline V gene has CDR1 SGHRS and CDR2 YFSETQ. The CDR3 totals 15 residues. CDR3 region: CASSLGTDSNQPQHF. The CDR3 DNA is TGCGCCAGCAGCTTGGGGACTGATAGCAATCAGCCCCAGCATTTT.

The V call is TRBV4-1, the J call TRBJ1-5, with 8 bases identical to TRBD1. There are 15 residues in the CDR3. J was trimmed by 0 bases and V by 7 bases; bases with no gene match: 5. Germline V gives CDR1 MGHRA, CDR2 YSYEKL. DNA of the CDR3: TGCGCCAGCAAGACAGGGGAGTATAGCAATCAGCCCCAGCATTTT. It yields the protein CASKTGEYSNQPQHF.

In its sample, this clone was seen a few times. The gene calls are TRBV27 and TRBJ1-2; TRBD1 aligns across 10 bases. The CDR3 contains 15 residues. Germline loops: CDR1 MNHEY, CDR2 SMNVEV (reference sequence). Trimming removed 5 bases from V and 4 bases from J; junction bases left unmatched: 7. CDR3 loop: CASSHDRGQGYGYTF. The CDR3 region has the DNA TGTGCCAGCAGTCACGACAGGGGGCAAGGCTATGGCTACACCTTC.

The CDR3 protein is CASSLNPTGTSGANVLTF. Here the CDR3 DNA reads TGTGCCAGCAGTTTAAACCCCACAGGGACCTCTGGGGCCAACGTCCTGACTTTC. The chain links TRBV27 to TRBJ2-6; possibly TRBD1 for D (6 bases). The germline V gene has CDR1 MNHEY and CDR2 SMNVEV (reference sequence). V was cut by 2 bases and J by 0 bases, with 14 bases left in between. The CDR3 spans 18 residues.

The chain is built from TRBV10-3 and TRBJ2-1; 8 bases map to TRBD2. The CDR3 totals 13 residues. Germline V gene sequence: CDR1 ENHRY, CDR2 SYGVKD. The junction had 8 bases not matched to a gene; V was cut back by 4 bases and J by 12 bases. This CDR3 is CAISGSSGVGQFF. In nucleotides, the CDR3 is TGTGCCATCAGTGGGAGTAGCGGGGTAGGGCAGTTCTTC.

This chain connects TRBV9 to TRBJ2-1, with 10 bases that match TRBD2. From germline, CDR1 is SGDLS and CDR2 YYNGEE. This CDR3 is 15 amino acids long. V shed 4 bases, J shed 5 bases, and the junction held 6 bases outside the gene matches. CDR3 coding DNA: TGTGCCAGCAGCCTGAGCGGGGGGGACCACAATGAGCAGTTCTTC. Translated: CASSLSGGDHNEQFF. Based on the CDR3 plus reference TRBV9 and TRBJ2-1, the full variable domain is DSGVTQTPKHLITATGQRVTLRCSPRSGDLSVYWYQQSLDQGLQFLIQYYNGEERAKGNILERFSAQQFPDLHSELNLSSLELGDSALYFCASSLSGGDHNEQFFGPGTRLTVL.

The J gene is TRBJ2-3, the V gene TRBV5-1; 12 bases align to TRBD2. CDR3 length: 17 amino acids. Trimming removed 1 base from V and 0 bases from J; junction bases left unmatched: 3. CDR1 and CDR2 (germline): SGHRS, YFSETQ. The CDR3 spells CASSLTSGGYSTDTQYF. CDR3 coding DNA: TGCGCCAGCAGCTTGACTAGCGGGGGGTACAGCACAGATACGCAGTATTTT.

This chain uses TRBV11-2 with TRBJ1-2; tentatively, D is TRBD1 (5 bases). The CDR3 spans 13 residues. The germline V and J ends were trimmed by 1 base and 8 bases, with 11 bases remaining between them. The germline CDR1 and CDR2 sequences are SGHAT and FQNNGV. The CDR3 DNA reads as TGTGCCAGCAGCTTAGCAGGGACTAGCGGCTACACCTTC. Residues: CASSLAGTSGYTF.

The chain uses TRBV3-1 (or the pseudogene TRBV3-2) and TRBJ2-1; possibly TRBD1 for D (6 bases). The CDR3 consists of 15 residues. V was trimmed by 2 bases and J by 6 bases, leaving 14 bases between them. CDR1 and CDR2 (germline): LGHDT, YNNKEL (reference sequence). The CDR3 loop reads CASSQNILQGNEQFF. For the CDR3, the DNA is TGTGCCAGCAGCCAAAACATTTTACAGGGCAATGAGCAGTTCTTC.

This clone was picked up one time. The CDR3 spells CASSFAGGFYEQYF. CDR3 coding DNA: TGTGCCAGCAGCTTTGCAGGGGGGTTCTACGAGCAGTACTTC. V is TRBV7-2 and J is TRBJ2-7; maybe TRBD1 (7 bases). CDR3 length: 14 amino acids. CDR1 is SGHTA, CDR2 FQGNSA, per germline. V was clipped by 3 bases and J by 3 bases, with 12 bases between them.

The CDR3 DNA reads TGCGCCAGCAGTTACAGCATTCAGTACTTC. This encodes CASSYSIQYF. J is TRBJ2-4 and V is TRBV23-1; D remains unclear. TRBV23-1 is filed as an ORF, its function uncertain. Trimming pared 5 bases from V and 9 bases from J, leaving 5 bases between. This CDR3 is 10 amino acids long.

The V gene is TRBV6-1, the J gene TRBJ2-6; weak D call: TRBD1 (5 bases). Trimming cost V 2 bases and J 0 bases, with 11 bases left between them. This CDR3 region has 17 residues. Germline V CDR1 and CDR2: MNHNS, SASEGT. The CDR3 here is CASSEQGRDSGANVLTF. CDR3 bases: TGTGCCAGCAGTGAACAGGGTAGAGACTCTGGGGCCAACGTCCTGACTTTC.

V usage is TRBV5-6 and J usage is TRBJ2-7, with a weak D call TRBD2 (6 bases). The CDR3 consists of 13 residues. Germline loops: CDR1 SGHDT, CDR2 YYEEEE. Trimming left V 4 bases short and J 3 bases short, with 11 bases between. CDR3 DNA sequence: TGTGCCAGCAGCATCCATAGCGGCTACGAGCAGTACTTC. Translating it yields CASSIHSGYEQYF.

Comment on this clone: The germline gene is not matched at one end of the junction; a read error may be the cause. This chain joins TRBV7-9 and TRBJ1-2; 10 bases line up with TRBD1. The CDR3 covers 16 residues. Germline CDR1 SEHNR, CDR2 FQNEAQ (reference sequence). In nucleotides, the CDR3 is TGTGCCAGTAGCTTAGTAAGGGACAGGGGTAACTATGGCTACACCTTC. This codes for CASSLVRDRGNYGYTF. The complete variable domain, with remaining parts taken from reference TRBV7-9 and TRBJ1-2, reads DTGVSQNPRHKITKRGQNVTFRCDPISEHNRLYWYRQTLGQGPEFLTYFQNEAQLEKSRLLSDRFSAERPKGSFSTLEIQRTEQGDSAMYLCASSLVRDRGNYGYTFGSGTRLTVV.

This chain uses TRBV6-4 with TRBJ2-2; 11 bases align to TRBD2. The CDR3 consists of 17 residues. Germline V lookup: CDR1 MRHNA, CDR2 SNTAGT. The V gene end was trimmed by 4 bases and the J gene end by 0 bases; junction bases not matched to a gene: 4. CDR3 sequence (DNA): TGTGCCAGCAGTGTTGCTAGCGGGGGGACGAACACCGGGGAGCTGTTTTTT. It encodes CASSVASGGTNTGELFF.

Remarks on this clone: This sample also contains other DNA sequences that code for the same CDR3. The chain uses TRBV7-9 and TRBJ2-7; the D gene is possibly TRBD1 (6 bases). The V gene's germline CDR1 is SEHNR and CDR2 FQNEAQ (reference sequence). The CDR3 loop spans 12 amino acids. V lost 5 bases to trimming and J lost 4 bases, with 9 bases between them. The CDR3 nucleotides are TGTGCCAGCAGCCTACAGGGTTACGAGCAGTACTTC. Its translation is CASSLQGYEQYF. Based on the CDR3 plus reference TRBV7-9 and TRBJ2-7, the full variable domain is DTGVSQNPRHKITKRGQNVTFRCDPISEHNRLYWYRQTLGQGPEFLTYFQNEAQLEKSRLLSDRFSAERPKGSFSTLEIQRTEQGDSAMYLCASSLQGYEQYFGPGTRLTVT.